This TCR beta chain was identified during a study of early T cells in non-severe SARS-CoV-2 infection. Study at large: Chains were not paired, and sequencing was done on bulk RNA from unsorted whole blood. Study-level points and caveats: Anti-spike CD8 responses were favored in VDJdb matching, and private and CD4 specificities were missed.

Each CDR3 protein is one row after TCRdb ran MiXCR on the 5' RACE reads. The sample has some 62,000 distinct CDR3 sequences, about 9.3% seen once. The CDR3 is 14 residues long. V was pared by 5 bases and J by 6 bases, with 8 bases of the junction left unmatched. Germline V gene data show CDR1 as SGHVS and CDR2 as FNYEAQ. Concerning this clonotype itself: Its specificity is unknown.

Sequencing was performed on whole blood. The receptor was derived from an adult who was a healthcare worker with PCR-confirmed SARS-CoV-2 infection or an uninfected control (not recorded which). The chain combines TRBV7-6 with TRBJ2-3; 7 bases align to TRBD1. The CDR3 loop is CASSTRTGSDTQYF. The CDR3 DNA reads as TGTGCCAGCAGCACAAGGACAGGTTCGGATACGCAGTATTTT.